This T cell receptor beta chain was captured in a study of cytomegalovirus exposure and HLA in healthy donors. All the people who gave samples were healthy bone marrow donors. As for this clone: Its antigen is not identified.

This CDR3 has 13 residues. Trimming pared 6 bases from V and 2 bases from J, leaving 10 bases between. Per germline, CDR1 SGHAT and CDR2 FQNNGV. General study points: Associated with cytomegalovirus, according to the listing, were around 160 TCR beta chains. Later findings reportedly placed an Asian-associated ancestry cluster below the roughly 700-donor mean for N-insertions.

Vbeta (60) and Jbeta (13) primers were used in the PCR. Original analysis: A later analysis tallied tens of millions of unique TCR beta chains, about 9.9 million of them shared. Method: immunoSEQ multiplex PCR; TCRdb's copy keeps in-frame clones and lacks some. V and J calls and clone size are copied from that table; D and trimming were computed from the DNA. This table has fewer than 200,000 clones, 70% to 90% appearing once. Input material: PBMCs. The clonotype comes from a woman aged 30 to 39 in good health and CMV-seropositive. The rearrangement joins TRBV11-2 to TRBJ2-5, with D possibly matching TRBD2 (6 bases). The CDR3 DNA is TGTGCCAGCAGATGGGACTTTCAAGAGACCCAGTACTTC. Its protein is CASRWDFQETQYF.